The T cell receptor beta chain under discussion was sequenced for a study of blood T cell repertoires in COVID-19. About the study: Donors in the United States, Italy and Spain gave samples during acute or convalescent COVID-19. Nucleic acid was either cDNA or gDNA, and it came from T cells, B-cell-depleted T cells, or PBMCs.

Per the original methods: Cell counts per sample came from amplifying reference gene primers. Using immunoSEQ multiplex PCR, the repertoire was profiled, and TCRdb retains in-frame clones only, with some absent. V and J calls and clone size are those listed in that table; D and trimming were worked out from the DNA. The sample lists about 220,000 clones; about 85% were seen once. V trimming: 4 bases; J trimming: 2 bases; junction bases outside the gene matches: 6. The V gene's germline CDR1 is SGHTA and CDR2 FQGNSA. CDR3 length equals 15 residues. This clone occurred a few times. The sequence was obtained from a man between 25 and 39 years old with active or convalescent COVID-19. The chain joins TRBV7-2 to TRBJ2-7; the match to TRBD2 covers 9 bases. The source material was peripheral blood. CDR3: CASSSPSGGTYEQYF. CDR3 in DNA: TGTGCCAGCAGCTCCCCCAGCGGGGGGACCTACGAGCAGTACTTC.